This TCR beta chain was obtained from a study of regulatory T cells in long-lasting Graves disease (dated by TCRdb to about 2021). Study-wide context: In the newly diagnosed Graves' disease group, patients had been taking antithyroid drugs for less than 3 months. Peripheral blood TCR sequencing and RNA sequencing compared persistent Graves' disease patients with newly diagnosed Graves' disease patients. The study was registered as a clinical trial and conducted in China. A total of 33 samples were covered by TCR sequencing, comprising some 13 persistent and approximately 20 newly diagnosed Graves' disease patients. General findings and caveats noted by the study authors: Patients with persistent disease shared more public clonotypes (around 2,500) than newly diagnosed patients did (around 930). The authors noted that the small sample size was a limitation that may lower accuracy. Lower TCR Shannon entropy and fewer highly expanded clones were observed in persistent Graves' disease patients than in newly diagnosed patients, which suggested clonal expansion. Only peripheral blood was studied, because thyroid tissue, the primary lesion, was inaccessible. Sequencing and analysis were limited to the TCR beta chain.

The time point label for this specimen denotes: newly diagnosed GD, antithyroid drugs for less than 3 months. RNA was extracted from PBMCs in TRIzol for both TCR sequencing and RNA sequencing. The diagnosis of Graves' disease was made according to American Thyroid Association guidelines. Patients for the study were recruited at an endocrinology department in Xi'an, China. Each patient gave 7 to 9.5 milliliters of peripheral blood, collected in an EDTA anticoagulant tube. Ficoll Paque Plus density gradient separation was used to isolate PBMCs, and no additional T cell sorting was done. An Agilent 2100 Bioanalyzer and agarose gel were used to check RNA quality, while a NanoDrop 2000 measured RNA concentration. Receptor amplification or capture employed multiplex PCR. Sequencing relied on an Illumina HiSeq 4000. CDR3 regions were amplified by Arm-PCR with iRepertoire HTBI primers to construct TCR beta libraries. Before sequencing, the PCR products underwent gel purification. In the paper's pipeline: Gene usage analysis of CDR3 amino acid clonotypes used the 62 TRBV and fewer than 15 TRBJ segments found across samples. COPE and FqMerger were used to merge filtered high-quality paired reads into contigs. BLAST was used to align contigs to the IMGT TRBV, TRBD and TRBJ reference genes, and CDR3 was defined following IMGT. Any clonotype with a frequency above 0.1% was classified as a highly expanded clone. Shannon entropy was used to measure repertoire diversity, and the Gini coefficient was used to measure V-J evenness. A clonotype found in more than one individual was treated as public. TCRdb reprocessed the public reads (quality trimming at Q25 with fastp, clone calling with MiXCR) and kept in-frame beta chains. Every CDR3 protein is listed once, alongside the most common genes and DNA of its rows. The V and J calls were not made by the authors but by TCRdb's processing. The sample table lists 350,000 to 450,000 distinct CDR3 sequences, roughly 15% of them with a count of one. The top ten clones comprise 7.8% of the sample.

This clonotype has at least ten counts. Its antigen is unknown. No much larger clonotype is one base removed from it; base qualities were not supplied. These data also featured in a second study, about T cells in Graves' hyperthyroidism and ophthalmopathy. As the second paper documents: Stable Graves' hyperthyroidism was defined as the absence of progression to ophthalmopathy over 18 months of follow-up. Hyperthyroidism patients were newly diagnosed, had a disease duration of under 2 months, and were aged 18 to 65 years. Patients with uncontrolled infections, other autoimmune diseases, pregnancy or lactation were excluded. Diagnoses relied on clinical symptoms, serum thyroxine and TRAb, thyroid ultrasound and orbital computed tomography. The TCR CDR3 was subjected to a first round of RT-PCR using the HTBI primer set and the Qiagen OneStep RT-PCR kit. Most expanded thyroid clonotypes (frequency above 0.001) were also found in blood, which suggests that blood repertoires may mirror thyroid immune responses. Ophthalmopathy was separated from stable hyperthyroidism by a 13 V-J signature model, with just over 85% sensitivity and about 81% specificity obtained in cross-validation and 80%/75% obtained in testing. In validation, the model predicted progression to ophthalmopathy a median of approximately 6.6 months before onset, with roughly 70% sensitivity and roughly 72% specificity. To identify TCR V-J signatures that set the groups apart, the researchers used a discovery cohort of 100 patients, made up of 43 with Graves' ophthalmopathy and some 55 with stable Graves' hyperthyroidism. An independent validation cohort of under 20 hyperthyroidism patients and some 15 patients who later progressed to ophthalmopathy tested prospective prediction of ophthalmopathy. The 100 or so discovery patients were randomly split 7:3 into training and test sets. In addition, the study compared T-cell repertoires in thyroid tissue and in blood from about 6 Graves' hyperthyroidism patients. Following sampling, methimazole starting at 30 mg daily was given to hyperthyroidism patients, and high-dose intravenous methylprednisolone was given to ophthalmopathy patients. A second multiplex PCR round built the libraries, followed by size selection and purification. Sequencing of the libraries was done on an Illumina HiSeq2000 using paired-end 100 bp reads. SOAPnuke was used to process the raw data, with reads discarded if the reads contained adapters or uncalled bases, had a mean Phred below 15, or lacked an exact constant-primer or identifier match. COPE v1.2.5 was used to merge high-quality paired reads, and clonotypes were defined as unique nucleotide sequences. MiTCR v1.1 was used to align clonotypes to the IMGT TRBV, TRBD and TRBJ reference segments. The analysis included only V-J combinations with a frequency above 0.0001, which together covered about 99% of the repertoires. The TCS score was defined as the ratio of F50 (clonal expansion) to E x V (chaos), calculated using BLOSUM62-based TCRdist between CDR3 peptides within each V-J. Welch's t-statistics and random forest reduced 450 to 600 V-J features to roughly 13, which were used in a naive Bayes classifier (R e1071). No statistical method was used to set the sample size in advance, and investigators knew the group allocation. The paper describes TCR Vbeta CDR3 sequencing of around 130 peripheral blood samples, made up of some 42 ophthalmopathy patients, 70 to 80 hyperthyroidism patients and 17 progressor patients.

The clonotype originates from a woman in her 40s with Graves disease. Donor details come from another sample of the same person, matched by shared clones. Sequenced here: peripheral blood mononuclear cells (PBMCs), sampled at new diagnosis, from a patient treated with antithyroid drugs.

The nucleotide sequence reads TGTGCCACCGGAAGAGGCTATAATTCACCCCTCCACTTT. Translated, it reads CATGRGYNSPLHF. Here the chain combines TRBV6-2 or TRBV6-3 and TRBJ1-6, with the D gene call left open. V drops 10 bases and J drops 3 bases, leaving 10 bases in between. The germline V gene provides CDR1 MNHEY and CDR2 SVGEGT. Including the terminal cysteine and phenylalanine, the CDR3 comprises 13 residues. The sequence is cut down to CDR3 DNA, 39 bases in frame from base 1.